This passage covers 27 T cell receptor beta chains from one sample sequenced in a study of PD-1 blockade in classical Hodgkin lymphoma. Sequencing used immunoSEQ multiplex PCR; TCRdb keeps in-frame clones, though not all of them. Of about 90,000 clones in the sample, about 83% are singletons; the top ten hold approximately 15%. The time point here: cycle 4 day 1 (C4D1), after 6 weeks of nivolumab. Following autologous stem cell transplantation, relapse occurred in every patient, and exposure to brentuximab vedotin varied. This specimen consisted of peripheral blood mononuclear cells (PBMCs), obtained before the fourth cycle of nivolumab. All receptors come from a human donor with classical Hodgkin lymphoma.

The V call is TRBV12-5, the J call TRBJ2-1; 16 bases map to TRBD2. CDR3 length: 18 residues. Per the germline V gene, CDR1 is LGHNT and CDR2 is FRNRAP. V lost 5 bases and J lost 1; bases outside the gene matches: 5. The CDR3 loop reads CASGPGLAGGQSYNEQFF. In DNA, the CDR3 is TGTGCTAGTGGTCCGGGACTAGCGGGAGGGCAATCCTACAATGAGCAGTTCTTC.

The CDR3 is CSVKGPTNEKLFF. CDR3 nucleotides: TGCAGCGTTAAGGGACCAACTAATGAAAAACTGTTTTTT. The V and J genes are TRBV29-1 and TRBJ1-4; possibly TRBD1 for D (5 bases). The CDR3 is 13 amino acids. Trimming removed 5 bases from V and 0 bases from J, with 7 bases in between. Germline CDR1 reads SQVTM; CDR2 reads ANQGSEA.

This clone occurred once. The V gene is TRBV2, the J gene TRBJ1-2; D not resolved. V lost 7 bases and J 3 bases, leaving 6 bases between the germline ends. The CDR3 is 11 residues long. CDR1 is SNHLY, CDR2 FYNNEI, per germline. DNA of the CDR3: TGTGCCAGCACCCCCGACTATGGCTACACCTTC. Protein sequence: CASTPDYGYTF.

The chain couples TRBV5-1 to TRBJ2-1; 10 bases are shared with TRBD1. With V trimmed by 0 bases and J by 9 bases, 12 bases remained unmatched. This CDR3 region has 17 residues. Germline-derived CDR1 and CDR2 are SGHRS and YFSETQ. The chain's CDR3 is CASSLGPGQGSGIEQFF. Written as DNA, the CDR3 is TGCGCCAGCAGCTTGGGTCCGGGACAGGGGTCGGGGATTGAGCAGTTCTTC.

J is TRBJ2-2 and V is TRBV10-3, with 8 bases aligning to TRBD2. J lost 3 bases, V lost 6 bases, and 6 bases had no gene match. The CDR3 totals 15 residues. The germline V gene encodes CDR1 ENHRY and CDR2 SYGVKD. The CDR3 spells CAISRGGADTGELFF. DNA of the CDR3: TGTGCCATCAGCCGGGGGGGCGCGGACACCGGGGAGCTGTTTTTT.

V gene TRBV5-1 combines with J gene TRBJ1-5; 7 nucleotides line up with TRBD1. Looked up from germline, CDR1 is SGHRS and CDR2 is YFSETQ. V dropped 4 bases and J dropped 9; count of bases not matched to a gene: 7. This CDR3 has 13 amino acids. The CDR3 coding sequence is TGCGCCAGCAGCACAGGGGACGGCCGGCCCCAGCATTTT. Translated, it gives CASSTGDGRPQHF.

This clone was observed once. This chain uses TRBV29-1 with TRBJ1-1; perhaps TRBD1 as D (5 bases). V lost 6 bases, J lost 3 bases, and 17 bases lay in between. There are 14 residues in the CDR3. Germline loops: CDR1 SQVTM, CDR2 ANQGSEA. DNA of the CDR3: TGCAGCGTCCGGACCTCGGGGGGGGACACTGAAGCTTTCTTT. Protein sequence: CSVRTSGGDTEAFF.

The chain is built from TRBV28 and TRBJ2-3; 12 bases are shared with TRBD2. V gave up 10 bases and J gave up 4 bases; unmatched junction bases: 6. CDR3 size: 14 residues. The germline V gene encodes CDR1 MDHEN and CDR2 SYDVKM. This chain's CDR3 is CATSLAGGADTQYF. The DNA of the CDR3 is TGTGCCACCTCACTAGCGGGAGGTGCAGATACGCAGTATTTT.

This chain links TRBV6-1 with TRBJ1-1, with D possibly being TRBD1 (6 bases). This CDR3 has 13 residues. V lost 6 bases and J 2 bases, leaving 10 bases between the germline ends. CDR1 and CDR2 from the germline V gene are MNHNS and SASEGT. The CDR3 loop reads CASSGQFNTEAFF. In DNA, the CDR3 is TGTGCCAGCAGCGGACAGTTCAACACTGAAGCTTTCTTT.

The V and J genes are TRBV7-2 and TRBJ2-1, with no clear D. V was pared by 3 bases and J by 8 bases, with 11 bases between. The CDR3 covers 13 residues. The V gene's germline CDR1 is SGHTA and CDR2 FQGNSA. The CDR3 DNA sequence: TGTGCCAGCAGCTTGCTCACGAACGATGAGCAGTTCTTC. It yields the protein CASSLLTNDEQFF.

This rearrangement joins TRBV7-2 to TRBJ2-1; TRBD1 might be the D (5 bases). Between the trimmed V and J ends, which lost 2 bases and 9 bases, there was a span of 17 bases. CDR3 size: 15 residues. Per the germline V gene, CDR1 is SGHTA and CDR2 is FQGNSA. CDR3 in amino acids: CASSLRVWGDSEQFF. For the CDR3, the DNA is TGTGCCAGCAGCTTACGAGTGTGGGGCGACTCTGAGCAGTTCTTC.

The genes are TRBV4-1 and TRBJ2-2; the D is unclear. CDR1 and CDR2 (germline): MGHRA, YSYEKL. V lost 3 bases and J lost 6, with 14 bases in between. The CDR3 sequence is 15 residues long. CDR3 DNA: TGCGCCAGCAGCCATTCCAGGACCCTCCCCGGGGAGCTGTTTTTT. Protein product: CASSHSRTLPGELFF.

With regard to this clone: The same CDR3 can be traced to other DNA sequences in this sample. The V call is TRBV28, the J call TRBJ2-3; D perhaps matches TRBD2 (6 bases). Deletions cut 3 bases from V and 3 bases from J, with 10 bases between. The germline CDR1 and CDR2 sequences are MDHEN and SYDVKM. This CDR3 contains 14 residues. The CDR3 region is CASSFVAGTDTQYF. CDR3 nucleotides: TGTGCCAGCAGTTTCGTTGCGGGAACAGATACGCAGTATTTT.

This chain connects TRBV10-2 to TRBJ2-7, with D unresolved. CDR3 size: 13 residues. Germline assignment: CDR1 WSHSY and CDR2 SAAADI. V was pared by 6 bases and J by 4 bases, with 13 bases between. This CDR3 reads CASRPELTYEQYF. The CDR3 bases are TGCGCCAGCAGACCGGAACTTACATACGAGCAGTACTTC.

The CDR3 DNA follows: TGTGCCAGTAGTCAGAGCGGCTACGAGCAGTACTTC. Translation gives CASSQSGYEQYF. The V gene is TRBV19, the J gene TRBJ2-7, with D perhaps matching TRBD2 (5 bases). Per the germline V gene, CDR1 is LNHDA and CDR2 is SQIVND (reference sequence). The CDR3 extends over 12 amino acids. With 5 bases removed from V and 3 bases from J, the gap between germline ends came to 8 bases.

The genes are TRBV10-3 and TRBJ1-3, with D uncertain. The V end was cut by 2 bases, the J end by 0 bases, with 14 bases between. CDR3 length: 17 residues. Germline-derived CDR1 and CDR2 are ENHRY and SYGVKD. CDR3 bases: TGTGCCATCAGTGAGAACGGCCTTAGGGACTCTGGAAACACCATATATTTT. This encodes CAISENGLRDSGNTIYF.

This chain joins TRBV10-3 and TRBJ2-1, with D possibly being TRBD1 (6 bases). The CDR3 consists of 13 residues. Looked up from germline, CDR1 is ENHRY and CDR2 is SYGVKD. The V and J ends lost 2 bases and 10 bases respectively, with 12 bases between them. The CDR3 loop is CAISETGSGEQFF. CDR3 bases: TGTGCCATCAGTGAGACAGGGTCAGGGGAGCAGTTCTTC.

The chain combines TRBV28 with TRBJ2-7; 10 bases match TRBD1. Germline-derived CDR1 and CDR2 are MDHEN and SYDVKM. V was pared by 3 bases and J by 5 bases, with 10 bases of the junction left unmatched. There are 16 residues in the CDR3. In nucleotides, the CDR3 is TGTGCCAGCAGTTTGCCTCCGGGGACAGGGGAAGACGAGCAGTACTTC. Its protein is CASSLPPGTGEDEQYF.

This chain joins TRBV10-3 and TRBJ1-4; 7 bases are a match to TRBD1. The CDR3 contains 15 residues. V lost 5 bases to trimming and J lost 7 bases; unmatched junction nucleotides: 10. Germline V gives CDR1 ENHRY, CDR2 SYGVKD. The CDR3 coding sequence is TGTGCCATCAGTTCGACAGGGCCGGGGGTTGAAAAACTGTTTTTT. This codes for CAISSTGPGVEKLFF.

This chain connects TRBV15 to TRBJ1-5; D may be TRBD1 (6 bases). V dropped 4 bases and J dropped 4 bases, with 14 bases sitting between them. Germline V lookup: CDR1 LNHNV, CDR2 YYDKDF (reference sequence). This CDR3 region has 15 residues. The DNA of the CDR3 is TGTGCCACCAGCACTACAGGGAGGAGTAATCAGCCCCAGCATTTT. It is translated as CATSTTGRSNQPQHF.

This chain connects TRBV10-3 to TRBJ1-1, with unresolved D. Germline lookup yields CDR1 ENHRY and CDR2 SYGVKD. This CDR3 comprises 14 residues. Trimming shortened V by 6 bases and J by 0 bases, and 11 bases separated the two germline ends. The CDR3 loop is CAISVTEMNTEAFF. The CDR3 DNA reads as TGTGCCATCAGCGTAACAGAGATGAACACTGAAGCTTTCTTT.

The J gene is TRBJ2-1, the V gene TRBV4-1; 8 nucleotides agree with TRBD2. J was trimmed by 8 bases and V by 0 bases; bases with no gene match: 12. Germline V gene lookup returns CDR1 MGHRA and CDR2 YSYEKL. The CDR3 runs 17 residues. Written as DNA, the CDR3 is TGCGCCAGCAGCCAAGATAACGGGGAAGCCGGGGGGGATGAGCAGTTCTTC. Its protein product is CASSQDNGEAGGDEQFF.

This clone was counted once. The gene calls are TRBV30 and TRBJ2-1; D is possibly TRBD2 (6 bases). V lost 0 bases, J lost 7 bases, and 13 bases lay in between. There are 14 residues in the CDR3. Germline V lookup: CDR1 GTSNPN, CDR2 SVGIG (reference sequence). CDR3 sequence reads: CAWSVVSSGNEQFF. DNA of the CDR3: TGTGCCTGGAGTGTAGTTTCCAGCGGGAATGAGCAGTTCTTC. The whole variable domain, remainder taken from reference TRBV30 and TRBJ2-1, is SQTIHQWPATLVQPVGSPLSLECTVEGTSNPNLYWYRQAAGRGLQLLFYSVGIGQISSEVPQNLSASRPQDRQFILSSKKLLLSDSGFYLCAWSVVSSGNEQFFGPGTRLTVL.

The chain uses TRBV10-3 and TRBJ2-3; D unresolved. Germline CDR1 is ENHRY and CDR2 is SYGVKD. V was pared by 8 bases and J by 1 base, with 13 bases between. The CDR3 loop spans 14 amino acids. The DNA for the CDR3 is TGTGCCATCGGGTCGGGCCGGGGCACAGATACGCAGTATTTT. It yields the protein CAIGSGRGTDTQYF.

The chain recombines TRBV2 with TRBJ2-2; D is uncertain. There are 13 residues in the CDR3. Germline V gene sequence: CDR1 SNHLY, CDR2 FYNNEI. V dropped 2 bases and J dropped 5 bases, with 6 bases sitting between them. The CDR3 coding sequence is TGTGCCAGCAGTGAAAGGCGGACCGGGGAGCTGTTTTTT. Protein: CASSERRTGELFF.

The rearrangement joins TRBV28 to TRBJ2-5; 7 bases line up with TRBD2. V lost 5 bases to trimming and J lost 2 bases; unmatched junction nucleotides: 8. The germline V gene encodes CDR1 MDHEN and CDR2 SYDVKM. CDR3 length: 15 amino acids. This CDR3 is CASSGLAEIQETQYF. The CDR3 DNA is TGTGCCAGCAGTGGGCTAGCGGAGATACAAGAGACCCAGTACTTC. Full variable domain (missing parts from reference TRBV28 and TRBJ2-5): DVKVTQSSRYLVKRTGEKVFLECVQDMDHENMFWYRQDPGLGLRLIYFSYDVKMKEKGDIPEGYSVSREKKERFSLILESASTNQTSMYLCASSGLAEIQETQYFGPGTRLLVL.

V gene TRBV7-2 combines with J gene TRBJ2-5; no clear D. Deletions cut 3 bases from V and 7 bases from J, with 12 bases between. This CDR3 has 13 residues. Germline values: CDR1 SGHTA, CDR2 FQGNSA. In nucleotides, the CDR3 is TGTGCCAGCAGCTTGGAGAGGATCGGGACCCAGTACTTC. Protein sequence: CASSLERIGTQYF.